The table lists the clone carrying this T cell receptor (beta chain) with a few counts. As originally analysed: Reference gene primer amplification in the assay estimated nucleated cell counts. Data came from immunoSEQ multiplex PCR; TCRdb stores just in-frame clones and leaves some out. V, J and clone size are taken as reported in that table, and D and trimming were inferred from the DNA itself. The repertoire holds 65,000 to 75,000 clones, 60% to 85% seen once, with more than 20% in the top ten. This record comes from a study of blood T cell repertoires in COVID-19. Study-level information: The United States, Italy and Spain provided the acute and convalescent COVID-19 samples. Sample material is recorded as cDNA or gDNA derived from T cells, B-cell-depleted T cells, or PBMCs.

The trim removed 6 bases at V and 9 bases at J, leaving 6 bases unmatched. CDR3 length equals 13 residues. The rearrangement links TRBV12-3 or TRBV12-4 to TRBJ2-1; 9 bases align to TRBD1. The clonotype originates from a man in his 70s with acute or convalescent COVID-19. The sample taken for sequencing was peripheral blood. The DNA of the CDR3 is TGTGCCAGCAGCCGGGACAGGGCTGGTGAGCAGTTCTTC. Translated: CASSRDRAGEQFF.